A single sample is the source of the 14 T cell receptor beta chains below, sequenced in a study of cytomegalovirus exposure and HLA in healthy donors. PCR primers comprised 60 Vbeta and 13 Jbeta primers. Sequenced by immunoSEQ multiplex PCR; TCRdb stores in-frame clones only, minus some. This sample has 150,000 to 200,000 clones; over 60% occur once, and the top ten carry about 1%. What was sequenced was PBMCs. The origin of the receptors is a woman between 50 and 59 years old in good health and CMV-seropositive.

The rearrangement joins TRBV14 to TRBJ2-1; 9 bases align to TRBD2. Trimming removed 0 bases from V and 0 bases from J; junction bases left unmatched: 15. The germline CDR1 and CDR2 sequences are SGHDN and FVKESK. The CDR3 length is 21 residues. CDR3 loop: CASSQDDVSSGISSSYNEQFF. CDR3 DNA: TGTGCCAGCAGCCAAGATGATGTGTCTAGCGGGATTAGCAGCTCCTACAATGAGCAGTTCTTC.

The rearrangement links TRBV29-1 to TRBJ1-1; TRBD1 aligns across 8 bases. The CDR3 is 13 amino acids. The V and J ends lost 7 bases and 0 bases, in that order; junction bases with no gene match: 4. Germline V CDR1 and CDR2: SQVTM, ANQGSEA. This CDR3 is CSGGTGLNTEAFF. The CDR3, as DNA: TGCAGCGGAGGGACAGGTTTGAACACTGAAGCTTTCTTT.

The count of this clone is one. The chain uses TRBV27 and TRBJ1-3; D is unresolved. The V and J ends lost 6 bases and 0 bases respectively, with 15 bases between them. The CDR3 is 16 amino acids. Germline CDR1 MNHEY, CDR2 SMNVEV (reference sequence). The CDR3 sequence is CASRQGDTSSGNTIYF. For the CDR3, the DNA is TGTGCCAGCAGGCAAGGTGACACGAGCTCTGGAAACACCATATATTTT.

CDR3 coding DNA: TGTGCCAGCACTACTCAGGGGCAGCCCCAGCATTTT. Its protein is CASTTQGQPQHF. The chain has TRBV28 and TRBJ1-5; tentatively, D is TRBD1 (6 bases). Between the trimmed V and J ends, which lost 7 bases and 7 bases, there was a span of 11 bases. The CDR3 has 12 residues. Germline values: CDR1 MDHEN, CDR2 SYDVKM.

The rearrangement joins TRBV4-1 to TRBJ2-5; tentatively, D is TRBD1 (5 bases). CDR1 and CDR2 (germline): MGHRA, YSYEKL. V dropped 0 bases and J dropped 7 bases, with 15 bases sitting between them. The length of the CDR3 is 15 residues. CDR3 residues: CASSQDEAGSWTQYF. CDR3 sequence (DNA): TGCGCCAGCAGCCAAGATGAGGCAGGGTCTTGGACCCAGTACTTC.

This chain connects TRBV7-9 to TRBJ2-7; a weak D match, TRBD1 (5 bases). Germline CDR1 SEHNR, CDR2 FQNEAQ (reference sequence). This CDR3 has 12 amino acids. The V end lost 5 bases, the J end lost 6 bases, and 11 bases lay between the germline ends. CDR3 DNA: TGTGCCAGCAGCCAAACAGGTGGCGAGCAGTACTTC. It encodes CASSQTGGEQYF.

The chain joins TRBV7-9 to TRBJ2-1, with D possibly TRBD2 on 5 matching bases. The CDR3 has 15 amino acids. CDR1 is SEHNR, CDR2 FQNEAQ, per germline (reference sequence). Trimming removed 5 bases from V and 5 bases from J, with 16 bases in between. CDR3 DNA: TGTGCCAGCAGCCCCCGATCCCGGGGTGACAATGAGCAGTTCTTC. Protein product: CASSPRSRGDNEQFF.

The rearrangement uses TRBV18 and TRBJ1-3; D ambiguous. CDR1 and CDR2 from the germline V gene are KGHSH and LQKENI. Trimming stripped 2 bases from V and 8 bases from J, with 16 bases between. The CDR3 runs 15 residues. In nucleotides, the CDR3 is TGTGCCAGCTCACCATCGGAGGGTAGTGGGCACACCATATATTTT. Amino acids: CASSPSEGSGHTIYF. Full variable domain (remainder filled in from reference TRBV18 and TRBJ1-3): NAGVMQNPRHLVRRRGQEARLRCSPMKGHSHVYWYRQLPEEGLKFMVYLQKENIIDESGMPKERFSAEFPKEGPSILRIQQVVRGDSAAYFCASSPSEGSGHTIYFGEGSWLTVV.

This clone turned up a few times. V is TRBV27 and J is TRBJ1-1; possibly TRBD1 for D (5 bases). V shed 2 bases and J shed 3 bases, with 10 bases lying between them. CDR1 and CDR2 from the germline V gene are MNHEY and SMNVEV (reference sequence). CDR3 length equals 14 residues. As DNA, the CDR3 is TGTGCCAGCAGTTTAGGGGGGGAGTACACTGAAGCTTTCTTT. Protein product: CASSLGGEYTEAFF.

CDR3 in amino acids: CASSRDRGDTQYF. The CDR3 region has the DNA TGTGCCAGCAGTAGGGACAGGGGGGATACGCAGTATTTT. The chain carries TRBV28 and TRBJ2-3, with TRBD1 matching over 11 bases. V lost 5 bases to trimming and J lost 6 bases; unmatched junction nucleotides: 1. From germline, CDR1 is MDHEN and CDR2 SYDVKM. CDR3 length: 13 amino acids.

The rearrangement links TRBV10-3 to TRBJ2-2; the match to TRBD2 covers 12 bases. The V segment lost 3 bases and the J segment 4 bases; nucleotides outside the gene matches: 9. Germline V lookup: CDR1 ENHRY, CDR2 SYGVKD. The CDR3 has 18 residues. CDR3 coding DNA: TGTGCCATCAGTGATAGTACTAGCGGGGGGCGCGGCACCGGGGAGCTGTTTTTT. Translating gives CAISDSTSGGRGTGELFF.

The chain links TRBV2 to TRBJ1-2, with D perhaps TRBD1 (6 bases). Trimming left V 4 bases short and J 2 bases short, with 8 bases between. This CDR3 is 13 amino acids long. Per the germline V gene, CDR1 is SNHLY and CDR2 is FYNNEI. CDR3: CASSGGQNYGYTF. The CDR3 DNA follows: TGTGCCAGCAGTGGAGGACAGAACTATGGCTACACCTTC.

V and J are TRBV6-5 and TRBJ1-4; D remains ambiguous. There are 14 residues in the CDR3. The germline V gene has CDR1 MNHEY and CDR2 SVGAGI. V lost 8 bases, J lost 4 bases, and 14 bases lay in between. The DNA for the CDR3 is TGTGCCAGCCGCGCGCGGCAGTTTAATGAAAAACTGTTTTTT. Amino acid sequence: CASRARQFNEKLFF.

CDR3: CASSPTGGSIYEQYF. In nucleotides, the CDR3 is TGTGCCAGCAGCCCAACTGGGGGGAGTATCTACGAGCAGTACTTC. V usage is TRBV9 and J usage is TRBJ2-7; possibly TRBD2 for D (6 bases). This CDR3 region has 15 residues. CDR1 SGDLS and CDR2 YYNGEE come from the germline V gene. V dropped 4 bases and J dropped 3 bases, with 17 bases sitting between them.